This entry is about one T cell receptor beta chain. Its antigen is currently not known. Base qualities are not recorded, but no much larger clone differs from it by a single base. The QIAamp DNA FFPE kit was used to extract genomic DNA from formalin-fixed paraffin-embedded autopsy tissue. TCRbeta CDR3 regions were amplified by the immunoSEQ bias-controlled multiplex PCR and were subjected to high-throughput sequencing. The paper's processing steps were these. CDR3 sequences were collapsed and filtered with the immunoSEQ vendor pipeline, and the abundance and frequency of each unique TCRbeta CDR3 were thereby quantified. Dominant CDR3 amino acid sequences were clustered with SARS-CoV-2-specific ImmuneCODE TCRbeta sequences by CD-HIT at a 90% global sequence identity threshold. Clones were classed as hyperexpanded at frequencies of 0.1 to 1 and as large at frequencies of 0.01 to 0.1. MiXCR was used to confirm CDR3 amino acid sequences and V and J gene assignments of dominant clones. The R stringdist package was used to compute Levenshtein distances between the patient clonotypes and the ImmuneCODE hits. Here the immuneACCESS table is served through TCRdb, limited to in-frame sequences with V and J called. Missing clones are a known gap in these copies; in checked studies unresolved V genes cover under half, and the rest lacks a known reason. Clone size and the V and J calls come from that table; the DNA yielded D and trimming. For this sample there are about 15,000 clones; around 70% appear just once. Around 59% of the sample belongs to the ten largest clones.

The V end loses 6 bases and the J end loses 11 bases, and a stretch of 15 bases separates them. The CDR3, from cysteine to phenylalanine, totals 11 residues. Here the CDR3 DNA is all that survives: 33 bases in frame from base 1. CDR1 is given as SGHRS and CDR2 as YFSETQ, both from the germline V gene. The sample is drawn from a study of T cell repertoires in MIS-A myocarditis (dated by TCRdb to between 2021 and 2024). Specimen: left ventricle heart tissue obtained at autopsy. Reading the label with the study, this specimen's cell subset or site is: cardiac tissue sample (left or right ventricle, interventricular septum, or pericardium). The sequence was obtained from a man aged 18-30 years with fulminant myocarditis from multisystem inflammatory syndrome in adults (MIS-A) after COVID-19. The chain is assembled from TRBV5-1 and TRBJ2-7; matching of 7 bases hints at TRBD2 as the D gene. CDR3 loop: CASKGEGGEYF. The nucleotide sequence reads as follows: TGCGCCAGCAAGGGAGAGGGGGGGGAGTACTTC. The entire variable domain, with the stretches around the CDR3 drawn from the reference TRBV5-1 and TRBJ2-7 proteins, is KAGVTQTPRYLIKTRGQQVTLSCSPISGHRSVSWYQQTPGQGLQFLFEYFSETQRNKGNFPGRFSGRQFSNSRSEMNVSTLELGDSALYLCASKGEGGEYFGPGTRLTVT.